The 5 T cell receptor beta chains below all came from one sample that was sequenced in a study of cytomegalovirus exposure and HLA in healthy donors. Primers for the PCR totalled 60 Vbeta and 13 Jbeta. Repertoires were generated with immunoSEQ multiplex PCR, while TCRdb's copy carries only in-frame clones and drops some. The sample totals 45,000 to 60,000 clones. Input material: PBMCs. Receptors originate from a woman in her thirties or forties in good health and CMV-seronegative.

The chain joins TRBV7-9 to TRBJ1-2; 7 bases agree with TRBD1. The CDR3 spans 14 residues. Losses at the gene ends were 5 bases for V and 3 bases for J; bases not matched to a gene: 6. Germline CDR1 SEHNR, CDR2 FQNEAQ (reference sequence). The CDR3 reads CASSVAGTDYGYTF. CDR3 sequence (DNA): TGTGCCAGCAGCGTCGCCGGGACAGACTATGGCTACACCTTC.

V gene TRBV6-6 combines with J gene TRBJ1-2, with D perhaps matching TRBD1 (6 bases). The CDR3 runs 16 residues. Trimming removed 4 bases from V and 2 bases from J, with 17 bases in between. CDR1 and CDR2 from the germline V gene are MNHNY and SVGAGI (reference sequence). The CDR3 is CASSSLPGQNNYGYTF. The CDR3 region has the DNA TGTGCCAGCAGTTCACTTCCCGGACAGAACAACTATGGCTACACCTTC.

The chain carries TRBV6-5 and TRBJ2-2, with 9 positions matching TRBD2. The CDR3 length is 16 residues. CDR1 is MNHEY and CDR2 is SVGAGI in the germline V gene. The trim removed 2 bases at V and 5 bases at J, leaving 6 bases unmatched. CDR3 sequence reads: CASSYQWTSATGELFF. The CDR3 nucleotides read TGTGCCAGCAGTTACCAATGGACTAGCGCTACCGGGGAGCTGTTTTTT.

The V gene is TRBV28, the J gene TRBJ1-2; D unclear. V was cut by 4 bases and J by 0 bases, with 21 bases left in between. The CDR3 totals 18 residues. CDR1 and CDR2 from the germline V gene are MDHEN and SYDVKM. The CDR3 sequence: CASSCRVFEKAANYGYTF. Written as DNA, the CDR3 is TGTGCCAGCAGTTGCCGGGTCTTTGAAAAAGCAGCTAACTATGGCTACACCTTC.

This CDR3 reads CASSYGMWGQGNTEAFF. CDR3 nucleotides: TGCGCCAGCAGCTATGGGATGTGGGGACAGGGGAACACTGAAGCTTTCTTT. This chain joins TRBV5-1 and TRBJ1-1; 9 nucleotides line up with TRBD1. This CDR3 is 17 amino acids long. The V segment lost 3 bases and the J segment 1 base; nucleotides outside the gene matches: 10. CDR1 is SGHRS, CDR2 YFSETQ, per germline.